This T cell receptor (beta chain) was recovered during a study of OX40 agonist ivuxolimab in advanced cancers. Describing the broader study: Ivuxolimab was an agonistic, fully human IgG2 monoclonal antibody directed against OX40 (CD134), a costimulatory receptor. Intravenous ivuxolimab was administered to patients every 2 weeks at six dose levels: 0.01, 0.1, 0.3, 1.5, 3 and 10 mg/kg. Among the roughly 50 dose-escalation patients, about 19 had hepatocellular carcinoma, about 15 melanoma, 9 renal cell carcinoma and 9 head and neck cancer. In the dose-escalation cohort, about four fifths of patients were male, and the mean age was 60 years with a range of roughly 20 to 80. Patients were allowed to have had prior anti-PD-1, anti-PD-L1 or anti-CTLA-4 therapy, and approximately 40% of the dose-escalation patients had been treated with checkpoint inhibitors. Three dose-escalation patients achieved partial responses, one with hepatocellular carcinoma and two with cutaneous melanoma. Peripheral TCRbeta sequencing aimed to test whether ivuxolimab altered TCR sequence diversity and caused clonal T-cell expansion. The paper covers the monotherapy dose-escalation part of the phase I ivuxolimab trial, which included N of about 56 patients.

The paper's findings and limits, for the study overall: In partial responders in the 0.1-3.0 mg/kg groups, normalized peripheral clonal expansion was found to be among the lowest, especially among CD8+ T cells. Low levels of normalized T-cell clonal expansion were also seen in some nonresponding patients. Which antigens the clonally expanded peripheral T cells were specific for was not determined. After ivuxolimab, CD8+ T cells had more expanded clones than CD4+ T cells on average. Clonal expansion of both CD4+ and CD8+ blood T cells was observed from baseline to week 6 at doses 0.1 to 3.0 mg/kg.

Patients with autoimmune disease history or receiving systemic immunosuppression were excluded from the trial. Peripheral blood for TCR sequencing was collected from all dose cohorts at baseline, on cycle 4 day 1, and on cycle 7 day 1. The samples were taken from a phase I, first-in-human, multicenter, open-label dose-escalation trial of ivuxolimab. Adults with locally advanced or metastatic melanoma, renal cell carcinoma, hepatocellular carcinoma or head and neck squamous cell carcinoma were enrolled in the trial. CD4+ and CD8+ T cells were sorted separately from peripheral blood before TCR sequencing. From the cysteine through the phenylalanine, the CDR3 covers 14 amino acids. Just the 42-base CDR3 DNA is kept, in frame starting at base 1. The germline V gene (reference sequence) yields SGHNT for CDR1 and YYREEE for CDR2. V was cut back by 1 base and J by 6 bases, leaving a gap of 14 bases between them.

Genomic DNA was isolated from the sorted cells so that the TCRbeta CDR3 region could be sequenced. The immunoSEQ Assay was used to sequence the TCRbeta CDR3 regions. TCRdb re-hosts the immuneACCESS table, in-frame sequences only. Its copies lack some clones; in the studies checked, an unresolved V gene accounts for under half of them, and the cause for the rest is not known. This sample has tens of thousands of clones in its table, and 86% of those were observed once. The ten most abundant clones make up around 28% of the sample. Concerning this clone itself: It lacks a known antigen. There are no base qualities to consult, and no much larger clone falls within one base.

Sequences were derived from CD4+ or CD8+ T cells sorted from blood, sampled in a trial of the OX40 agonist ivuxolimab. The rearrangement combines TRBV5-4 with TRBJ2-7, with the D gene uncertain. This TCR derives from an adult with an advanced solid tumor such as melanoma, head and neck, liver or kidney cancer. The CDR3 has the sequence CASSLSSGSGEQYF. In nucleotides, the sequence is TGTGCCAGCAGCTTGTCCTCCGGGTCTGGCGAGCAGTACTTC.